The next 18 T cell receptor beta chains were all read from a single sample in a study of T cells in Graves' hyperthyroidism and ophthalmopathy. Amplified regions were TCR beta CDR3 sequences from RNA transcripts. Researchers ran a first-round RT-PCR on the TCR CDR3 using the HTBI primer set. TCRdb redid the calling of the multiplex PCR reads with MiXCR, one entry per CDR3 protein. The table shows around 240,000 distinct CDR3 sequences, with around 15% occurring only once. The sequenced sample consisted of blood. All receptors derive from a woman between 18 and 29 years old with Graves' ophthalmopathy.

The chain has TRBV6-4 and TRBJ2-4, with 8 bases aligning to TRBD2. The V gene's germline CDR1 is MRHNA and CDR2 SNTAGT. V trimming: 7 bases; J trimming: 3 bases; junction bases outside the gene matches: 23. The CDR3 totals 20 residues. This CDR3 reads CASNPDPPREGPIDKNIQYF. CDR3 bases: TGTGCCAGCAACCCCGACCCCCCACGGGAGGGCCCTATTGACAAAAACATTCAGTACTTC.

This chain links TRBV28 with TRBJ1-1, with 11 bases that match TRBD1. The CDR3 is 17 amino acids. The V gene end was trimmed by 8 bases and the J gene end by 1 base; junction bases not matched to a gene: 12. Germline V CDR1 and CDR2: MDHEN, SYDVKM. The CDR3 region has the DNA TGTGCCAGCCCACCAGGCGGGACAGGGGGGACGAACACTGAAGCTTTCTTT. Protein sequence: CASPPGGTGGTNTEAFF.

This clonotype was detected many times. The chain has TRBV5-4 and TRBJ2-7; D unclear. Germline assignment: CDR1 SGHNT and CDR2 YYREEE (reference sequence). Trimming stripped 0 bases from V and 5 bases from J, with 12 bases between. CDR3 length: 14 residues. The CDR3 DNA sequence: TGTGCCAGCAGCTTGGGACGGGCTCGGGACGAGCAGTACTTC. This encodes CASSLGRARDEQYF.

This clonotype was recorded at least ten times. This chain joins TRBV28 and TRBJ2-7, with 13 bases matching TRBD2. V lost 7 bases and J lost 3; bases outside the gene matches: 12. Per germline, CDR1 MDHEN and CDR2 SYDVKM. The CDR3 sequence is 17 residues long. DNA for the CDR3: TGTGCCAGCAACCCAACGGTGAGGACTAGCGGGAGCTACGAGCAGTACTTC. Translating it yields CASNPTVRTSGSYEQYF.

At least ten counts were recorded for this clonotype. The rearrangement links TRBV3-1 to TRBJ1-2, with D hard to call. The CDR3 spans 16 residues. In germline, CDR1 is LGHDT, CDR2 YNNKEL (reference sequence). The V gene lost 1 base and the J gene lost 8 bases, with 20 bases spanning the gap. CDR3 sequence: CASSQGASRAPLGYTF. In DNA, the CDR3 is TGTGCCAGCAGCCAAGGGGCAAGCCGGGCTCCATTAGGCTACACCTTC.

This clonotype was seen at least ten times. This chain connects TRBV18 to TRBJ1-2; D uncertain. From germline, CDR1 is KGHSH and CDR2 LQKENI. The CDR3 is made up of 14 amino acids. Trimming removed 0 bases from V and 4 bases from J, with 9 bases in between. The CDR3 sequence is CASSPPGSIYGYTF. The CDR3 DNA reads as TGTGCCAGCTCACCACCGGGGTCTATCTATGGCTACACCTTC.

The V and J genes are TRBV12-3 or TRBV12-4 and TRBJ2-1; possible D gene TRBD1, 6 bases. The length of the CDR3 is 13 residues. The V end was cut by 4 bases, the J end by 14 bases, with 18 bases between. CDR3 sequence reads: CASSSNRVPGEFF. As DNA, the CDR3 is TGTGCCAGCAGTTCTAACAGGGTACCAGGGGAGTTCTTC.

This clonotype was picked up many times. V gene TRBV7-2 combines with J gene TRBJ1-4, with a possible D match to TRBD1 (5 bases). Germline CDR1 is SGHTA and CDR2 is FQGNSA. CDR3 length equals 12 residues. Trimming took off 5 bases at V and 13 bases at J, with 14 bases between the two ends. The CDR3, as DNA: TGTGCCAGCAGCGGAGGGGTCCTACGACTGTTTTTT. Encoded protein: CASSGGVLRLFF.

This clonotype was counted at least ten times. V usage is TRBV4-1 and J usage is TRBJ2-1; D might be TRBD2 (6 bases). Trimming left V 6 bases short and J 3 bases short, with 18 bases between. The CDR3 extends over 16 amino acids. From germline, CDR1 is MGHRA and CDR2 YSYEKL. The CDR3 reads CASRFALAPIYNEQFF. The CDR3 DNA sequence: TGCGCCAGCAGGTTTGCTCTAGCGCCTATCTACAATGAGCAGTTCTTC.

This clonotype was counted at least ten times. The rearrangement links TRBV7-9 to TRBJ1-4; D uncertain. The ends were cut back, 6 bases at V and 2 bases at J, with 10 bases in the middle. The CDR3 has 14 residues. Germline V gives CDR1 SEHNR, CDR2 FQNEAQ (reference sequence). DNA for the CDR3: TGTGCCAGCAGTTCTGGGCGGACTAATGAAAAACTGTTTTTT. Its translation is CASSSGRTNEKLFF.

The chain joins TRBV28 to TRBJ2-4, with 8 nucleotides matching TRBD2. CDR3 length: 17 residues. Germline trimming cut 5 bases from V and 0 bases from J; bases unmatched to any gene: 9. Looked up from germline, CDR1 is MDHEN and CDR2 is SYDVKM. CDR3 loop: CASSRRSGAIAKNIQYF. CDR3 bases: TGTGCCAGCAGTCGTCGTAGCGGGGCTATAGCCAAAAACATTCAGTACTTC. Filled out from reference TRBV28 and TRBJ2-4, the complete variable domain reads DVKVTQSSRYLVKRTGEKVFLECVQDMDHENMFWYRQDPGLGLRLIYFSYDVKMKEKGDIPEGYSVSREKKERFSLILESASTNQTSMYLCASSRRSGAIAKNIQYFGAGTRLSVL.

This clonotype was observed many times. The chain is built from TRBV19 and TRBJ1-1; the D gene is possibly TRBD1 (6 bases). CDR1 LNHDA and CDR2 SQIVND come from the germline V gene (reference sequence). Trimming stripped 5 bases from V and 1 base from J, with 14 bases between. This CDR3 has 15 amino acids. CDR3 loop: CASSFRDIRNTEAFF. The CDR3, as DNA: TGTGCCAGTAGTTTCCGGGACATCAGGAACACTGAAGCTTTCTTT.

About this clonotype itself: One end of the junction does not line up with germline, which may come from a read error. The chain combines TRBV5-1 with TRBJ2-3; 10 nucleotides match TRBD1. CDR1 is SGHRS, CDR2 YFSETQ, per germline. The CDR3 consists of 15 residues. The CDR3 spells CASSPGGTGVDAQYF. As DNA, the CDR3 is TGCGCCAGCAGCCCGGGTGGGACAGGGGTAGATGCGCAGTATTTT.

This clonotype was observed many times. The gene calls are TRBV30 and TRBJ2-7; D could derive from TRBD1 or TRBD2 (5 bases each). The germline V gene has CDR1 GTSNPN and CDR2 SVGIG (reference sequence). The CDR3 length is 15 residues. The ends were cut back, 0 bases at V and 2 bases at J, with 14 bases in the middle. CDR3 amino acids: CAWSVLSPGPYEQYF. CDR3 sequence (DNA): TGTGCCTGGAGTGTTTTGTCTCCGGGGCCCTACGAGCAGTACTTC.

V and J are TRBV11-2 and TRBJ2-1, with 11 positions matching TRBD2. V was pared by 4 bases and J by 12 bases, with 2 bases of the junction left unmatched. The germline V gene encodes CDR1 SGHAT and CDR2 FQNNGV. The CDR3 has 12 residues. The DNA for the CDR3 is TGTGCCAGCAGCTCCGGGACTAGCGGGCAGTTCTTC. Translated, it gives CASSSGTSGQFF.

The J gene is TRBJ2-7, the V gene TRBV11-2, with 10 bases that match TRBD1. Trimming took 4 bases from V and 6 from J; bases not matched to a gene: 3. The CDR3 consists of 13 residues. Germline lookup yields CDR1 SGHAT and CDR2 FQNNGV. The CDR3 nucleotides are TGTGCCAGCAGCTCCCGGGACAGGGGCGAGCAGTACTTC. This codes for CASSSRDRGEQYF.

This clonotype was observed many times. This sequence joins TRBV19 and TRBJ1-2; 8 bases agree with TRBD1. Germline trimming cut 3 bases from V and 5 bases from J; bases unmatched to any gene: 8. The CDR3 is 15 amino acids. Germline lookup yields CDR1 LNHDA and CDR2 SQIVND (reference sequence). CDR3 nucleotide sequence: TGTGCCAGTAGTATCCCCGGACAGGGAAGATATGGCTACACCTTC. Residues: CASSIPGQGRYGYTF.

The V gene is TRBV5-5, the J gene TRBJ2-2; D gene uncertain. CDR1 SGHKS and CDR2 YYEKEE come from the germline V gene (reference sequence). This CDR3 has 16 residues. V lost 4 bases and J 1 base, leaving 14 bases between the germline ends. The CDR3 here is CASSERWGRNTGELFF. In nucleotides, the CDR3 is TGTGCCAGCAGCGAAAGATGGGGTAGGAACACCGGGGAGCTGTTTTTT.